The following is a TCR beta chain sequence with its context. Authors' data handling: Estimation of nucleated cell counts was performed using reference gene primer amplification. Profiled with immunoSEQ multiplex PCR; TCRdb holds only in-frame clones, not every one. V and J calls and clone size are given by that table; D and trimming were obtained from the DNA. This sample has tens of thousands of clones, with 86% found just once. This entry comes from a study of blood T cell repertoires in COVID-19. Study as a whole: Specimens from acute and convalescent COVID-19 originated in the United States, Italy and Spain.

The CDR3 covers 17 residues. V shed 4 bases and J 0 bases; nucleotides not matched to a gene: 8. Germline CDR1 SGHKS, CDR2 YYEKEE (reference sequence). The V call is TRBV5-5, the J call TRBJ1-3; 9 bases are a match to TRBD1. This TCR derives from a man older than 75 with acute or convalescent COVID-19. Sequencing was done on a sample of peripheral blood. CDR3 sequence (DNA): TGTGCCAGCAGCCTGGACAGGGGAGGAATCTCTGGAAACACCATATATTTT. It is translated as CASSLDRGGISGNTIYF.